This T cell receptor (beta chain) was captured in a study of CD8 T cells in Susac syndrome. The authors reverse transcribed about 0.5 to 1 ug RNA with random hexamers. TCRdb re-derived calls from the immunoSEQ multiplex PCR reads in MiXCR, one entry per CDR3 protein. This sample has about 160,000 distinct CDR3 sequences; around 96% occur once, and the top ten carry around 0.13%. TCR beta sequences were obtained from blood CD8+ and CD4+ T cells. This CDR3 region has 12 residues. Germline V gene sequence: CDR1 DFQATT, CDR2 SNEGSKA (reference sequence). V lost 1 base, J lost 11 bases, and 12 bases lay in between.

The chain employs TRBV20-1 and TRBJ1-5, with D possibly being TRBD1 (5 bases). The sequencing input was CD4+ T cells from PBMCs. This receptor was identified in a human donor with Susac syndrome. Here the CDR3 reads CSARVRGNAQHF. The DNA for the CDR3 is TGCAGTGCTAGAGTGAGGGGTAATGCCCAGCATTTT.